One and the same sample provided the 12 T cell receptor beta chains below, sequenced in a study of blood T cell repertoires in COVID-19. Profiled with immunoSEQ multiplex PCR; TCRdb holds only in-frame clones, not every one. The sample has 500,000 to 600,000 clones; about 89% are singletons. The sample was peripheral blood. All receptors derive from a woman in her forties or fifties with COVID-19, enrolled during active disease.

The chain links TRBV5-1 to TRBJ2-1, with a tentative D call TRBD2 (5 bases). The V and J ends lost 3 bases and 8 bases respectively, with 21 bases between them. Germline V CDR1 and CDR2: SGHRS, YFSETQ. The CDR3 has 16 amino acids. The CDR3 loop is CASSSMTRLARYEQFF. The CDR3 DNA follows: TGCGCCAGCAGCTCCATGACACGGCTAGCCAGGTATGAGCAGTTCTTC.

The chain employs TRBV9 and TRBJ2-3, with D perhaps matching TRBD2 (6 bases). This CDR3 is 13 amino acids long. The germline V and J ends were trimmed by 3 bases and 6 bases, with 11 bases remaining between them. Looked up from germline, CDR1 is SGDLS and CDR2 is YYNGEE. The CDR3 reads CASSAGGQDTQYF. The CDR3 DNA is TGTGCCAGCAGCGCCGGGGGTCAGGATACGCAGTATTTT.

In the case of this clone: This may stem from a read error, because a much larger clone lies one nucleotide away. The V gene is TRBV27, the J gene TRBJ1-1; maybe TRBD1 (5 bases). Germline CDR1 and CDR2: MNHEY and SMNVEV (reference sequence). The CDR3 covers 13 residues. Trimming pared 3 bases from V and 1 base from J, leaving 6 bases between. CDR3 nucleotides: TGTGCCAGCAGTTTCCAGGGGAACACTGAAGCTTTCTTT. This sequence encodes CASSFQGNTEAFF.

This clone has only a few counts. The rearrangement joins TRBV6-5 to TRBJ1-5; 10 bases agree with TRBD1. The germline CDR1 and CDR2 sequences are MNHEY and SVGAGI. Trimming cost V 6 bases and J 1 base; bases outside gene matches: 0. This CDR3 comprises 14 residues. This chain's CDR3 is CASRGQGSNQPQHF. CDR3 DNA: TGTGCCAGCAGGGGACAGGGGAGCAATCAGCCCCAGCATTTT.

This clone has more than one count but fewer than ten. The genes are TRBV7-9 and TRBJ1-2; D is ambiguous. CDR1 and CDR2 from the germline V gene are SEHNR and FQNEAQ (reference sequence). Trimming took 1 base from V and 6 from J, leaving 21 bases between them. CDR3 length equals 17 residues. The CDR3 sequence is CASSLDEAGSPADGYTF. CDR3 in DNA: TGTGCCAGCAGCTTAGATGAGGCAGGATCTCCAGCGGATGGCTACACCTTC.

The gene calls are TRBV12-5 and TRBJ1-5, with 9 bases identical to TRBD1. This CDR3 is 14 amino acids long. The germline V gene has CDR1 LGHNT and CDR2 FRNRAP. V lost 2 bases and J lost 9; bases outside the gene matches: 5. CDR3 bases: TGTGCTAGTGGTTTGATCCGGGACAGGGCGCCCCAGCATTTT. Its translation is CASGLIRDRAPQHF.

This chain joins TRBV2 and TRBJ1-1, with 9 bases fitting TRBD1. Germline lookup yields CDR1 SNHLY and CDR2 FYNNEI. V was clipped by 6 bases and J by 4 bases; unmatched bases: 3. There are 13 residues in the CDR3. The CDR3 region has the DNA TGTGCCAGCAGAGCGGACAGGGGCACTGAAGCTTTCTTT. It specifies CASRADRGTEAFF.

The chain joins TRBV4-1 to TRBJ1-2; possibly TRBD1 for D (5 bases). The CDR3 totals 17 residues. V was shortened by 2 bases and J by 0 bases, with 16 bases between the two germline ends. Per germline, CDR1 MGHRA and CDR2 YSYEKL. This CDR3 is CASSQPPGSRANYGYTF. The CDR3 nucleotides read TGCGCCAGCAGCCAACCTCCAGGGTCCCGAGCTAACTATGGCTACACCTTC.

This chain connects TRBV30 to TRBJ1-2; no definite D call. The length of the CDR3 is 16 residues. The V end lost 0 bases, the J end lost 1 base, and 15 bases lay between the germline ends. Germline CDR1 reads GTSNPN; CDR2 reads SVGIG (reference sequence). The CDR3 reads CAWSVRGGFLNYGYTF. In DNA form, the CDR3 reads TGTGCCTGGAGTGTTCGGGGAGGTTTTCTTAACTATGGCTACACCTTC.

The gene calls are TRBV7-9 and TRBJ1-1; 7 nucleotides line up with TRBD1. From germline, CDR1 is SEHNR and CDR2 FQNEAQ (reference sequence). The CDR3 length is 14 residues. Losses at the gene ends were 5 bases for V and 1 base for J; bases not matched to a gene: 4. The CDR3 DNA sequence: TGTGCCAGCAGCGGCCGGGACAGGAACACTGAAGCTTTCTTT. It encodes CASSGRDRNTEAFF.

This chain connects TRBV28 to TRBJ1-4; weak D call: TRBD1 (6 bases). Deletions cut 6 bases from V and 6 bases from J, with 17 bases between. The CDR3 runs 15 residues. Germline CDR1 and CDR2: MDHEN and SYDVKM. The DNA for the CDR3 is TGTGCCAGCAGGCCACAGGGCCCGAACGATGAAAAACTGTTTTTT. Its translation is CASRPQGPNDEKLFF.

This chain uses TRBV5-1 with TRBJ1-2; D call uncertain. V was cut by 6 bases and J by 4 bases, with 16 bases left in between. Germline CDR1 reads SGHRS; CDR2 reads YFSETQ. The CDR3 covers 14 residues. The CDR3 is CASTARTGGYGYTF. The CDR3 DNA reads as TGCGCCAGCACCGCCAGGACCGGAGGCTATGGCTACACCTTC.